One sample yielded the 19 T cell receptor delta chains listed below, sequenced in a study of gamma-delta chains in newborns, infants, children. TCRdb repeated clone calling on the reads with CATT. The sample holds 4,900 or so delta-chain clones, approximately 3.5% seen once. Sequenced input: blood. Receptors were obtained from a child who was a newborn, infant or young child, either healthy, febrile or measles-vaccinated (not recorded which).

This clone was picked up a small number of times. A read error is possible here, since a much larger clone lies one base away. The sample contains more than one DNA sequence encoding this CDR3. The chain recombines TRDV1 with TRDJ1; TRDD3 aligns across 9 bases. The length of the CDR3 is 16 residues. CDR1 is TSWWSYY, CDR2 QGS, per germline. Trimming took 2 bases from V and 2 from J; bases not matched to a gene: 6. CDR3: CALGEIPLGDTDKLIF. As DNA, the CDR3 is TGTGCTCTTGGGGAAATCCCCCTGGGGGATACCGATAAACTCATCTTT.

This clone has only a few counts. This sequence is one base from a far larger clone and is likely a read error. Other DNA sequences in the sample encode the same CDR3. Here the CDR3 DNA reads TGTGCCTGTGACGTACTGGGGGATACCTCCTGGGACACCCGACAAATGTTTTTC. It encodes CACDVLGDTSWDTRQMFF. The rearrangement links TRDV2 to TRDJ3, with TRDD3 identical over 12 bases. Germline assignment: CDR1 GEAIGNYY and CDR2 EKD. This CDR3 has 18 amino acids.

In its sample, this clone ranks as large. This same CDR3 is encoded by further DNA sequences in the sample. CDR3 bases: TGTGCCTGTGAGTACTGGGGGACCGATAAACTCATCTTT. Translated, it gives CACEYWGTDKLIF. This chain uses TRDV2 with TRDJ1, with 8 bases lining up with TRDD3. The CDR3 is 13 residues long. Germline CDR1 GEAIGNYY, CDR2 EKD. V lost 4 bases, J lost 2 bases, and 2 bases stayed unmatched.

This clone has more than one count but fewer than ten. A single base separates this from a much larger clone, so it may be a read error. The CDR3 bases are TGTGCCCGTGACAAAAAATACTGGGGGATACGCCCAGCCTGGGACACCCGACAGATGTTTTTC. It encodes CARDKKYWGIRPAWDTRQMFF. The chain has TRDV2 and TRDJ3, with TRDD3 matching over 13 bases. Per the germline V gene, CDR1 is GEAIGNYY and CDR2 is EKD. This CDR3 has 21 residues.

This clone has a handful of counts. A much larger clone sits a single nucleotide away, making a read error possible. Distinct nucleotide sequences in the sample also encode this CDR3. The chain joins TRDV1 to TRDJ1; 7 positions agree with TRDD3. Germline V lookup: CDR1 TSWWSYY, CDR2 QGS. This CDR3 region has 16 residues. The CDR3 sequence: CALGELLGYHTDKLIF. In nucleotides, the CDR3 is TGCGCTCTTGGGGAACTGTTGGGATACCACACCGATAAACTCATCTTT.

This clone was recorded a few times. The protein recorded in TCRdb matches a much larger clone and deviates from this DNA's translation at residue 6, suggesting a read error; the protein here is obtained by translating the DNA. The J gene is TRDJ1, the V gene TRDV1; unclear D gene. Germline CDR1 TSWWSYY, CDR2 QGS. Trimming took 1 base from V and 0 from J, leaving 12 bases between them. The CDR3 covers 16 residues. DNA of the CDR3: TGTGCTCTTGGGGAACCTCCACCTTTGTACACCGATAAACTCATCTTT. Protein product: CALGEPPPLYTDKLIF.

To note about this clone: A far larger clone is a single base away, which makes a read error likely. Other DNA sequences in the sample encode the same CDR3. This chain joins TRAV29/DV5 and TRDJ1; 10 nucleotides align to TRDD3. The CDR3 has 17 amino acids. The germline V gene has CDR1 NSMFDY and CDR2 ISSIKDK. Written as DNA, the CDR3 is TGTGCAGCAAGCGATCTGGGGGATATTTTTCACACCGATAAGCTCATCTTT. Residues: CAASDLGDIFHTDKLIF.

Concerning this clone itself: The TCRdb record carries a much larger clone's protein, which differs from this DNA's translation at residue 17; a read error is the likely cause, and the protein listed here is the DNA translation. The CDR3 region has the DNA TGTGCTCTTGGGGAACTAGGGCCTTTCCTACTGGGTACGTACACCGATAGACTCATCTTT. Translated: CALGELGPFLLGTYTDRLIF. The V call is TRDV1, the J call TRDJ1, with D maybe TRDD2 (7 bases). The germline V gene encodes CDR1 TSWWSYY and CDR2 QGS. The CDR3 contains 20 residues.

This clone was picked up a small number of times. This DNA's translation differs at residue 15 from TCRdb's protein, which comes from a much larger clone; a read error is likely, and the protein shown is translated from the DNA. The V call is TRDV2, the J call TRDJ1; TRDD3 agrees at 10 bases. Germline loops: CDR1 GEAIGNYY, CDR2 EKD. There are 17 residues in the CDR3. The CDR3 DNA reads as TGTGCCTGTGACACTGGGGGATACAAAACCCGCACCGATAAATTCATCTTT. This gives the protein CACDTGGYKTRTDKFIF.

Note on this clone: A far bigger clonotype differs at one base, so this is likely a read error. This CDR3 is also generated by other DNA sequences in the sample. The CDR3 sequence is CALGEPTALPTRGYKRLYTDKLIF. CDR3 nucleotide sequence: TGTGCTCTTGGGGAACCAACGGCTCTTCCTACGAGGGGATACAAGAGGTTGTACACCGATAAACTCATCTTT. The gene calls are TRDV1 and TRDJ1, with D possibly being TRDD2 or TRDD3 (8 bases each). This CDR3 is 24 amino acids long. V dropped 1 base and J dropped 0 bases, with 36 bases sitting between them. Germline CDR1 TSWWSYY, CDR2 QGS.

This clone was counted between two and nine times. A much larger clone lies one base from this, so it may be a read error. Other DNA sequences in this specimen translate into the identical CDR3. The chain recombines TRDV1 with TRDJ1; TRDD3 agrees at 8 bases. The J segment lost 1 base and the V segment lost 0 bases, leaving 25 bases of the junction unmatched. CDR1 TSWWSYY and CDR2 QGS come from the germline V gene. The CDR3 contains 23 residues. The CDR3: CALGELDRGDLPIYWGGTDKLIF. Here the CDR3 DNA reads TGTGCTCTTGGGGAACTGGATCGGGGGGACCTTCCCATCTACTGGGGGGGCACCGATAAACTCATCTTT.

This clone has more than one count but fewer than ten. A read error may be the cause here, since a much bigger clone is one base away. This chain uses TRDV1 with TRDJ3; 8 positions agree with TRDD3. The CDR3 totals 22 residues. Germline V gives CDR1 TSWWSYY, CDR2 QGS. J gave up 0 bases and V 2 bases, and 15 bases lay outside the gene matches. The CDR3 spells CALGEDTAVLGASSWDTRQMFF. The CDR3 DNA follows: TGTGCTCTTGGGGAAGATACCGCCGTACTGGGGGCCAGCTCCTGGGACACCCGACAGATGTTTTTC.

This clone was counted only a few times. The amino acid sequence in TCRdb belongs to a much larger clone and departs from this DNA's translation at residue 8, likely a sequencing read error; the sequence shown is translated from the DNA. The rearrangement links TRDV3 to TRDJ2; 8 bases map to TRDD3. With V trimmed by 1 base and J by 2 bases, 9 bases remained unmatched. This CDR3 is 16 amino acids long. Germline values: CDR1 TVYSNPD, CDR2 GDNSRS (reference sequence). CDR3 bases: TGTGCCTTTACCGCTGGGGGACACGGATTGACAGCACAACTCTTCTTT. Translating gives CAFTAGGHGLTAQLFF.

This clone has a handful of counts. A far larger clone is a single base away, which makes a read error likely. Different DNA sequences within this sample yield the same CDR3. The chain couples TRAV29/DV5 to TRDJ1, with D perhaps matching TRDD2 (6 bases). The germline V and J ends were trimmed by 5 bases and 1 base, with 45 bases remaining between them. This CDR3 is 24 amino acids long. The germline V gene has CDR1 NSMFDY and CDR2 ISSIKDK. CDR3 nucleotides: TGTGCAGCGAGGGTTCCTCAGGGGGTCCTCCTACGTGGGTACGCTCCACTATTCACCGATAAACTCATCTTT. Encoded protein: CAARVPQGVLLRGYAPLFTDKLIF.

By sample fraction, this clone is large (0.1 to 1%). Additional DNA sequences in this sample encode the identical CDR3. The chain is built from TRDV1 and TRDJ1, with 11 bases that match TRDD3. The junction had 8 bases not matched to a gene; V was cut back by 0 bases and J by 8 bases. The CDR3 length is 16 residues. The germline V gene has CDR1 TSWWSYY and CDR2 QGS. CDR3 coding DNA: TGTGCTCTTGGGGAACTCAGTACTGGGGGATATGGAAAACTCATCTTT. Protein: CALGELSTGGYGKLIF.

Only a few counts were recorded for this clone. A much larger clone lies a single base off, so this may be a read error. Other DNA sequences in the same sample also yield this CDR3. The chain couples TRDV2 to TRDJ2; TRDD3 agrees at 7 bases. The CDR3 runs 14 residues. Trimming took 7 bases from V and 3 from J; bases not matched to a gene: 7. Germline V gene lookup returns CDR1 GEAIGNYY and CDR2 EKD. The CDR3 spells CACDLGGLTAQLFF. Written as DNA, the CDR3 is TGTGCCTGCGACCTGGGGGGACTGACAGCACAACTCTTCTTT.

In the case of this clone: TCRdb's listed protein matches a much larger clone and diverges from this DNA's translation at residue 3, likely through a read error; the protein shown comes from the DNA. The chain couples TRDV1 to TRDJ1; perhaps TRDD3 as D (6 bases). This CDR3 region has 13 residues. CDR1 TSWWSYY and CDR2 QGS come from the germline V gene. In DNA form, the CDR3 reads TGTGCTCCTGGGGAACGGGGGACCGATAAACTCATCTTT. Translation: CAPGERGTDKLIF.

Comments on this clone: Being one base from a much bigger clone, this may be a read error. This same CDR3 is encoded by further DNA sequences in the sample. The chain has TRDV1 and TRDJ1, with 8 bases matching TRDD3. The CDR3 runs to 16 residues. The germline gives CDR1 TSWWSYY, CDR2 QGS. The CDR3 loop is CALGECCTGGTDKLIF. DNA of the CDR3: TGCGCTCTTGGGGAATGCTGTACTGGGGGCACCGATAAACTCATCTTT.

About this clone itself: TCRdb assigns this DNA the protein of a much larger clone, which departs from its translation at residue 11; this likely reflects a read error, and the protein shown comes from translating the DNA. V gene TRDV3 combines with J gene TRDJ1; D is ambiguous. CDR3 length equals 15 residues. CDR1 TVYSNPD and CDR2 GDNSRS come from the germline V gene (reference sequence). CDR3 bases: TGTGCCTTTCGGATGGGTCACGGGTACACCTATAAACTCATCTTT. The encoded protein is CAFRMGHGYTYKLIF.